This T cell receptor beta chain was sequenced during a study of T-cell reconstitution after alpha-beta-depleted transplantation in children. This clonotype has ten or more counts. Its antigen is not identified. Unique molecular identifiers were incorporated when the TCRbeta library was constructed. TCRdb called the PCR reads again in MiXCR, with one record for every CDR3 protein. Seen here are about 300,000 distinct CDR3 sequences, roughly 7.8% observed once, and the top ten hold approximately 8.6%. Study-wide results and caveats: The study reportedly traced alpha-beta T cells about two months after transplant to several hundred expanded graft clones. T cells produced anew were the main source of T-cell counts and diversity one year after transplant.

The specimen comprised peripheral blood, sampled 360 days after TCRalphabeta/CD19-depleted stem cell transplant. The TCR originated in a female patient aged 2-9 years who had a stem cell transplant for Fanconi anemia, so the T cells may come from the graft donor.

CDR3 bases: TGTGCCAGCAGCCCCGGGACAGGGTTCACAGATACGCAGTATTTT. This translates into CASSPGTGFTDTQYF. The J gene is TRBJ2-3, the V gene TRBV12-3 or TRBV12-4; the match to TRBD1 covers 9 bases. V gave up 6 bases and J gave up 2 bases; unmatched junction bases: 6. The CDR3 has 15 amino acids.